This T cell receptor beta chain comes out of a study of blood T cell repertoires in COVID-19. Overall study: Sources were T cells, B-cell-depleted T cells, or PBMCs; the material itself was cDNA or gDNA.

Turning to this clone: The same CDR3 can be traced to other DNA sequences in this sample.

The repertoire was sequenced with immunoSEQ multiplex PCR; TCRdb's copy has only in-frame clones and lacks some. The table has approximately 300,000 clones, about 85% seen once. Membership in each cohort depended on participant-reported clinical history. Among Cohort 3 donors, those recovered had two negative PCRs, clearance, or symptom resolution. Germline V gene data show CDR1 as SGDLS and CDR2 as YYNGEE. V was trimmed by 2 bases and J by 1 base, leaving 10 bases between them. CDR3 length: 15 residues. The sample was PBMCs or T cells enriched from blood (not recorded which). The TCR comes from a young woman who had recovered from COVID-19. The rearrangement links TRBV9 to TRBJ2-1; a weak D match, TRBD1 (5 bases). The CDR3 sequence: CASSVDRGSYNEQFF. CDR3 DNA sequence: TGTGCCAGCAGCGTCGATAGGGGTTCCTACAATGAGCAGTTCTTC. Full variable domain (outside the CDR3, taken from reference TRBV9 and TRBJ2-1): DSGVTQTPKHLITATGQRVTLRCSPRSGDLSVYWYQQSLDQGLQFLIQYYNGEERAKGNILERFSAQQFPDLHSELNLSSLELGDSALYFCASSVDRGSYNEQFFGPGTRLTVL.